The entry below describes one TCR beta chain. The antigen remains undetermined. This sample stems from a study of identical twins. Overall study results and limits: The study found weaker excess twin sharing in beta out-of-frame sequences.

CDR3 size: 13 residues. The germline V and J ends were trimmed by 4 bases and 6 bases, with 12 bases remaining between them. Germline CDR1 is DFQATT and CDR2 is SNEGSKA (reference sequence). Template switching added a universal primer site, and cDNA bore unique molecular identifiers. TCRdb called the 5' RACE reads again in MiXCR, with one record for every CDR3 protein. The profile shows a few hundred thousand distinct CDR3 sequences, about 8% of them singletons. The same sample was also studied in work on yellow fever vaccine responses in identical twins.

The sequencing input was memory (CD45RO+) T cells sorted from blood. The gene calls are TRBV20-1 and TRBJ2-2; a possible D gene is TRBD2 (5 bases). This receptor was obtained from a woman aged 18-30 years in good health. CDR3 nucleotide sequence: TGCAGTGCTACGGGGTTCAACCCCGGGGAGCTGTTTTTT. Its protein is CSATGFNPGELFF.